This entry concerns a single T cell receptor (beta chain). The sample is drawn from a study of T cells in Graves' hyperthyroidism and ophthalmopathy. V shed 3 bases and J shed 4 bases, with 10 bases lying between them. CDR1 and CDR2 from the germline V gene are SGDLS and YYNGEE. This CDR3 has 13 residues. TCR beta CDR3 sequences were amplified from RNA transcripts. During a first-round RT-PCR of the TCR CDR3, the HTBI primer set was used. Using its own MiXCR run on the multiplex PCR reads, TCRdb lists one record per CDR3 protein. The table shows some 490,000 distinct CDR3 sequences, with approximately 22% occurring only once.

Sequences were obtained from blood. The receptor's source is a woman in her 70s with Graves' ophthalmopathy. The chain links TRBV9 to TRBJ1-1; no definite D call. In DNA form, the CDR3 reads TGTGCCAGCAGCGGTGGACGGTCCACTGAAGCTTTCTTT. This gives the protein CASSGGRSTEAFF.